Listed below are T cell receptor beta chains from one sample, sequenced in a study of brain T cells in children with intractable seizures. Sequenced by immunoSEQ multiplex PCR; TCRdb stores in-frame clones only, minus some. In the table there are approximately 330,000 clones, approximately 93% of which are singletons. The sequencing used peripheral blood, collected around 5 months after surgery. These receptors all stem from a boy under two years old with tuberous sclerosis and intractable seizures. CDR3s include the opening cysteine and the closing phenylalanine or tryptophan. The D gene is left open where the match is weak. Not every row has a clone size; where given, it reads once, few, many or a size class.

D	V	J	size	CDR3	DNA
TRBD1	TRBV11-3	TRBJ2-3	.	CASSPQGVRDTQYF	TGTGCCAGCAGCCCGCAGGGGGTTCGGGATACGCAGTATTTT
.	TRBV28	TRBJ2-7	.	CASTLTGTALEQYF	TGTGCCAGCACCCTTACGGGGACGGCCCTCGAGCAGTACTTC
.	TRBV4-1	TRBJ1-2	.	CASSQEAGTLTNYGYTF	TGCGCCAGCAGCCAAGAAGCCGGGACACTTACTAACTATGGCTACACCTTC
.	TRBV27	TRBJ1-2	.	CASSSYNYGYTF	TGTGCCAGCAGTTCGTATAACTATGGCTACACCTTC
TRBD2	TRBV7-9	TRBJ2-1	.	CASSSPTTWTSGYNNEQFF	TGTGCCAGCAGCTCTCCTACTACGTGGACTAGCGGGTATAACAATGAGCAGTTCTTC
.	TRBV3-1/TRBV3-2	TRBJ1-1	.	CASSPRAQEAFF	TGTGCCAGCAGTCCCCGGGCTCAAGAAGCTTTCTTT
.	TRBV4-1	TRBJ2-1	.	CASSRSRDRGGGEQFF	TGCGCCAGCAGCCGCTCCCGGGACCGCGGGGGCGGTGAGCAGTTCTTC
TRBD1	TRBV27	TRBJ2-7	.	CASSLSPDRGGEQYF	TGTGCCAGCAGTTTATCCCCGGACAGGGGAGGCGAGCAGTACTTC
.	TRBV19	TRBJ1-2	.	CASSIPTGYYGYTF	TGTGCCAGTAGTATCCCAACAGGATACTATGGCTACACCTTC
.	TRBV7-2	TRBJ1-4	.	CASSLGGLKLFF	TGTGCCAGCAGCTTAGGGGGGTTAAAACTGTTTTTT
.	TRBV12-3/TRBV12-4	TRBJ1-5	.	CASTQGNQPQHF	TGTGCCAGCACCCAGGGGAATCAGCCCCAGCATTTT
.	TRBV9	TRBJ2-3	once	CASTPGGTSSTDTQYF	TGTGCCAGCACCCCCGGCGGAACCTCTAGCACAGATACGCAGTATTTT
TRBD2	TRBV7-9	TRBJ2-5	.	CASSLDIRGGAGETQYF	TGTGCCAGCAGCTTAGATATTCGCGGGGGGGCAGGAGAGACCCAGTACTTC
.	TRBV5-6	TRBJ2-7	.	CASSLGPNEQYF	TGTGCCAGCAGCTTAGGTCCTAACGAGCAGTACTTC
TRBD1	TRBV19	TRBJ1-2	.	CASSPGTGSGYTF	TGTGCCAGTAGCCCCGGGACAGGGAGCGGCTACACCTTC
.	TRBV2	TRBJ2-7	.	CASTRGHSYEQYF	TGTGCCAGCACCCGCGGCCACTCCTACGAGCAGTACTTC
.	TRBV2	TRBJ1-2	few	CASSGVGSYYGYTF	TGTGCCAGCAGTGGGGTAGGCAGCTACTATGGCTACACCTTC
.	TRBV5-1	TRBJ2-3	.	CASMWGPQGTQYF	TGCGCCAGCATGTGGGGTCCTCAGGGTACGCAGTATTTT
TRBD1	TRBV5-1	TRBJ1-4	.	CASSLDPQGNNEKLFF	TGCGCCAGCAGCTTGGACCCACAGGGGAATAATGAAAAACTGTTTTTT
.	TRBV6-1	TRBJ1-5	.	CASSEIYQHF	TGTGCCAGCAGTGAAATTTACCAGCATTTT
.	TRBV4-1	TRBJ1-3	once	CASSPGPGSSGNTIYF	TGCGCCAGCAGCCCAGGACCGGGATCCTCTGGAAACACCATATATTTT
TRBD1	TRBV6-2/TRBV6-3	TRBJ2-5	.	CASSIGTGQETQYF	TGTGCCAGCAGCATTGGGACAGGACAAGAGACCCAGTACTTC
.	TRBV9	TRBJ1-1	.	CASSSTFRTSEAFF	TGTGCCAGCTCCTCCACTTTCCGAACCTCTGAAGCTTTCTTT
.	TRBV30	TRBJ2-1	.	CAWNEHRSSYNEQFF	TGTGCCTGGAATGAGCACCGTAGCTCCTACAATGAGCAGTTCTTC
TRBD2	TRBV30	TRBJ2-3	.	CAWSPLAGGNTDTQYF	TGTGCCTGGAGTCCATTAGCGGGAGGGAACACAGATACGCAGTATTTT
.	TRBV30	TRBJ1-1	once	CAWRGMNTEAFF	TGTGCCTGGAGGGGGATGAACACTGAAGCTTTCTTT
.	TRBV7-9	TRBJ2-5	.	CASSLNGVVETQYF	TGTGCCAGCAGCTTAAACGGGGTAGTTGAGACCCAGTACTTC
.	TRBV11-3	TRBJ2-1	.	CASSLESGVSYNEQFF	TGTGCCAGCAGCTTAGAGTCAGGGGTTTCTTACAATGAGCAGTTCTTC
TRBD1	TRBV2	TRBJ1-1	once	CASRQTGLNTEAFF	TGTGCCAGCAGGCAGACAGGGCTGAACACTGAAGCTTTCTTT
.	TRBV14	TRBJ1-3	.	CASSQRNTIYF	TGTGCCAGCAGCCAACGAAACACCATATATTTT
TRBD1	TRBV3-1/TRBV3-2	TRBJ2-4	.	CASSHRQGGNIQYF	TGTGCCAGCAGCCATAGACAGGGTGGCAACATTCAGTACTTC
TRBD2	TRBV2	TRBJ2-3	.	CASSASGGAPGADTQYF	TGTGCCAGCAGTGCAAGCGGGGGGGCCCCGGGTGCGGATACGCAGTATTTT
.	TRBV3-1/TRBV3-2	TRBJ1-6	once	CASTPGATRNSPLHF	TGTGCCAGCACCCCCGGCGCTACTCGGAATTCACCCCTCCACTTT
.	TRBV7-9	TRBJ2-7	once	CASSPPLRDSYEQYF	TGTGCCAGCAGCCCCCCACTGCGTGACTCCTACGAGCAGTACTTC